This TCR beta chain emerged from a study of vaccination effects on CD4 cells after COVID-19. Data came from immunoSEQ multiplex PCR; TCRdb stores just in-frame clones and leaves some out. The profile shows under 85,000 clones, roughly 80% of them singletons. Regarding this clone: Its antigen is as yet unknown.

Study-level findings and limits: The study dataset contains few convalescent patients and includes no early post-infection timepoints.

Before sequencing took place, the ViraFEST assay used viral peptide pools to expand antigen-specific CD4+ T cells. An approximately 10-day culture period preceded the isolation of CD4+ T cells. Participants were given two doses of BNT162b2 or mRNA-1273 vaccine. A few million PBMC were seeded per well and grown in the presence of approximately 9.5 IU/ml IL-2 and 8.5 to 10 ug/ml peptides. The authors exchanged half the medium for IL-2 medium on days 3 and 7. This TCR was sampled from a human donor who received a COVID-19 vaccine. The sample consisted of CD4+ T cells from PBMCs cultured with HCoV-OC43 spike peptides, taken after COVID-19 vaccination. Subset of the sample: HCoV-OC43 spike overlapping peptide pool stimulation.

The CDR3 sequence: CSGGLAGRTDTQYF. DNA for the CDR3: TGCAGCGGGGGACTAGCTGGGCGCACAGATACGCAGTATTTT. The rearrangement uses TRBV29-1 and TRBJ2-3; TRBD2 matches 9 bases. The ends lost 7 bases at V and 1 base at J; junction bases unmatched: 6. The CDR3 loop spans 14 amino acids. Germline V gives CDR1 SQVTM, CDR2 ANQGSEA.